What follows is one T cell receptor beta chain and its context. It was within 2 weeks before study entry that exposed participants met a COVID-19 case. These data belong to a study of blood T cell repertoires in COVID-19. The germline V gene has CDR1 LNHNV and CDR2 YYDKDF (reference sequence). The CDR3 is made up of 14 amino acids. Trimming removed 3 bases from V and 4 bases from J; junction bases left unmatched: 4. Using immunoSEQ multiplex PCR, the repertoire was profiled, and TCRdb retains in-frame clones only, with some absent. The data hold 150,000 to 200,000 clones, with roughly 84% observed a single time.

The chain uses TRBV15 and TRBJ1-2; 8 bases line up with TRBD1. What was sequenced was PBMCs or T cells enriched from blood (not recorded which). The TCR sequence derives from a woman in her 30s who had been exposed to COVID-19. CDR3 bases: TGTGCCACCAGCAGGGACAGGGCAATCTATGGCTACACCTTC. Its protein product is CATSRDRAIYGYTF.